Listed below are T cell receptor beta chains from one sample, sequenced in a study of shared clonotypes between healthy human individuals. Generated by immunoSEQ multiplex PCR, the TCRdb table keeps only in-frame clones and is missing some. Of more than 400,000 clones listed, about 96% are singletons. The sample was naive CD4+ T cells sorted from blood. Source of these receptors: a woman aged 25-40 years in good health. Each CDR3 is given without its conserved first and last residue. Some rows have no size entry. The others give once, few or many, or a class for an expanded clone.

once	TRBV15	TRBJ2-5	ATSKDAGGPSGETQY
-	TRBV11-3	TRBJ2-5	ASRTRLAGKETQY
-	TRBV18	TRBJ2-7	ASSPPRDRLAYEQY
-	TRBV29-1	TRBJ2-1	SASLEPDVYNEQF
-	TRBV7-9	TRBJ1-6	ASSPLGGGNSPLH
-	TRBV19	TRBJ2-4	ASSLSGSVKNIQY
-	TRBV11-2	TRBJ1-1	ASSPGYTEAF
-	TRBV5-6	TRBJ2-7	ASSLRGRDVYEQY
-	TRBV28	TRBJ1-5	ASSRQGRSNQPQH
-	TRBV6-4	TRBJ2-3	ASSIAGAGDTQY
-	TRBV6-6	TRBJ1-2	ASSYGVNYGYT
-	TRBV11-2	TRBJ2-1	ASSLGRIVNEQF
-	TRBV28	TRBJ2-7	ASTNLGQGIEQY
-	TRBV2	TRBJ2-5	ASSRQGGETQY
-	TRBV28	TRBJ1-1	ASSGVQDTEAF
-	TRBV4-1	TRBJ2-7	ASSQVTGRHYEQY
-	TRBV5-1	TRBJ2-7	ASKSGGNDYEQY
-	TRBV5-1	TRBJ1-2	ASSLSSVEYGYT
-	TRBV4-1	TRBJ2-3	ASSQDAGKDTQY
-	TRBV7-6	TRBJ2-5	ASSLVAERGETQY
-	TRBV7-9	TRBJ1-1	ASSPSPGHTEAF
-	TRBV5-1	TRBJ2-5	ASSLGRRETQY
-	TRBV7-9	TRBJ2-7	ASSLGDTSYEQY
-	TRBV5-1	TRBJ1-2	ASSLVSETPRGYGYT
once	TRBV18	TRBJ2-2	ASSTSGRRTGELF
-	TRBV5-4	TRBJ2-5	ASSPGSSGRFGQY
-	TRBV29-1	TRBJ2-5	SVEEAQTQY
-	TRBV18	TRBJ2-1	ASSPGTSESEQF
-	TRBV27	TRBJ2-6	ASSNGTGKSPGANVLT
-	TRBV5-1	TRBJ2-2	ASRYTSGGNTGELF
-	TRBV28	TRBJ1-5	ASIGSGYQPQH
-	TRBV25-1	TRBJ1-5	ASRGQGSNQPQH
-	TRBV5-4	TRBJ2-5	ASSLDLEEETQY
-	TRBV5-4	TRBJ2-1	ASSYRTNNEQF
-	TRBV7-3	TRBJ1-1	ASSRRGDTEAF
once	TRBV11-2	TRBJ1-6	ASSLAWNSPLH
-	TRBV28	TRBJ1-5	ASSFWIGDGQPQH
-	TRBV5-1	TRBJ2-5	ASSGEDGTQY
-	TRBV25-1	TRBJ2-3	ASSENVQGDEDTQY
-	TRBV7-3	TRBJ2-1	ASSYGGGKYNEQF
-	TRBV11-2	TRBJ2-7	ASSLDVGELYEQY
-	TRBV7-9	TRBJ1-1	ASSHEAEAF
-	TRBV30	TRBJ2-7	AWSTGTSGYEQY
-	TRBV6-1	TRBJ1-2	ASSPGDRGFYGYT
once	TRBV12-1	TRBJ1-3	ARRDISVDTIY
once	TRBV28	TRBJ2-3	ASSPTGDTQY
-	TRBV18	TRBJ1-4	ASSPSDEKLF
once	TRBV28	TRBJ2-1	ASSLAGSSYNEQF
-	TRBV11-1	TRBJ2-1	ASRRTSEVGNEQF
-	TRBV11-2	TRBJ1-3	ASSLEGRAIY
-	TRBV5-4	TRBJ2-1	ASSLGLAGYNEQF
-	TRBV6-5	TRBJ2-7	ASSSITGGRSYEQY
-	TRBV18	TRBJ1-2	ASSPLPGRGRPGGYT
-	TRBV5-1	TRBJ1-2	ASSSGTAGSGNYGYT
-	TRBV5-1	TRBJ2-5	ASNPGSGWAVGTQY
-	TRBV5-1	TRBJ2-5	ASSFLQGSQETQY
once	TRBV7-2	TRBJ1-5	ASSQTFFDQPQH
-	TRBV7-9	TRBJ2-4	ASSLPRDRTWEAKNIQY
-	TRBV11-2	TRBJ2-7	ASSLVDSYEQY
-	TRBV6-5	TRBJ2-7	ASSYSSGSSYEQY